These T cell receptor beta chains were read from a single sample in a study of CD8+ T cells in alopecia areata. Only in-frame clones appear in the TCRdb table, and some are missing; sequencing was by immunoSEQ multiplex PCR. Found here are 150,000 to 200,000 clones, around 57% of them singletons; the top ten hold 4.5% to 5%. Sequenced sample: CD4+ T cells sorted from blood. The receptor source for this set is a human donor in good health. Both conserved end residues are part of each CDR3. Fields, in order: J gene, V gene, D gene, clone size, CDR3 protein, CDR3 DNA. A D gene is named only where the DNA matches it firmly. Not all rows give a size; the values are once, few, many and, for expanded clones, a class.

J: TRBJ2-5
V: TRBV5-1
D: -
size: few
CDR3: CASSFFEGETQYF
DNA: TGCGCCAGCAGCTTCTTCGAAGGAGAGACCCAGTACTTC

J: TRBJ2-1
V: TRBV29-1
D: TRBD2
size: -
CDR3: CSVEGGSSYNEQFF
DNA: TGCAGCGTGGAAGGCGGGAGCTCCTACAATGAGCAGTTCTTC

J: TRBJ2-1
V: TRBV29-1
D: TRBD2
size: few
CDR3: CSALAGSAYNEQFF
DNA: TGCAGCGCTTTAGCGGGGAGTGCCTACAATGAGCAGTTCTTC

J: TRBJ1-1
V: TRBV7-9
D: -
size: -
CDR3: CASSKPTGTEAFF
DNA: TGTGCCAGCAGCAAACCGACAGGCACTGAAGCTTTCTTT

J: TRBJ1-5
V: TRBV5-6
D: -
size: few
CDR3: CASSLSGGSRSVSPQHF
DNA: TGTGCCAGCAGCTTGTCGGGGGGGAGCCGGTCCGTATCGCCCCAGCATTTT

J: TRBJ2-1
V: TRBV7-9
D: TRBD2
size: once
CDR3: CASSAGTSGIDEQFF
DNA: TGTGCCAGCAGTGCCGGGACTAGCGGGATTGATGAGCAGTTCTTC

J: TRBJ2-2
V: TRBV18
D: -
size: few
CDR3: CASSPMAQGTTGELFF
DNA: TGTGCCAGCTCACCAATGGCACAGGGCACCACCGGGGAGCTGTTTTTT

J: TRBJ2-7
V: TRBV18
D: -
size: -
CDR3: CASSQEPKWQYF
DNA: TGTGCCAGCTCTCAGGAACCGAAGTGGCAGTACTTC

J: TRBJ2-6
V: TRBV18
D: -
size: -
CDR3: CASSPRGLLRGSGANVLTF
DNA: TGTGCCAGCTCACCAAGAGGCCTCCTAAGGGGATCTGGGGCCAACGTCCTGACTTTC

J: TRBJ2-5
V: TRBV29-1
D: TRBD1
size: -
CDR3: CSGKQGAGETQYF
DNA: TGCAGCGGTAAACAGGGGGCCGGGGAGACCCAGTACTTC

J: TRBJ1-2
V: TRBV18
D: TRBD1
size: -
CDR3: CASFETGDYGYTF
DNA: TGTGCCAGCTTTGAGACAGGGGACTATGGCTACACCTTC

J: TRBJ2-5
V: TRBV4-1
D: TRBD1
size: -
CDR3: CASSRTGRETQYF
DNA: TGCGCCAGCAGCCGGACAGGGCGAGAGACCCAGTACTTC

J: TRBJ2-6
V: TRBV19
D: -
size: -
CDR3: CASSQQGTGANVLTF
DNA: TGTGCCAGTAGTCAACAGGGAACTGGGGCCAACGTCCTGACTTTC

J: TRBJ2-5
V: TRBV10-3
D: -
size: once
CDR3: CAISNFQETQYF
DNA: TGTGCCATCAGTAATTTCCAAGAGACCCAGTACTTC

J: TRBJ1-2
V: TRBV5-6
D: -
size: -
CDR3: CASSETAGYGYTF
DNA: TGTGCCAGCAGCGAGACCGCGGGCTATGGCTACACCTTC

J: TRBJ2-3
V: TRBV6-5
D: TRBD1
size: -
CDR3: CASSYGTGMGDTQYF
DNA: TGTGCCAGCAGTTACGGGACAGGGATGGGAGATACGCAGTATTTT

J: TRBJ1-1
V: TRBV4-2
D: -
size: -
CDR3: CASSSSPNTEAFF
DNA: TGTGCCAGCAGCAGTTCCCCGAACACTGAAGCTTTCTTT